Included here is one TCR beta chain sequence, with context. Its cognate antigen has yet to be identified. No base quality information exists; no much larger clone differs at one position. This sample stems from a study of blood T cell repertoires in COVID-19 (dated by TCRdb to the early 2020s). Looking at the study overall: Samples covering the acute and convalescent phases of COVID-19 were provided by collaborators in the United States, Italy and Spain. A de-identified subject ID, COVID-19 status, age in years and sex were almost always included in the sample metadata. Where HLA class I and class II types were available, the types were taken from metadata supplied by the sample provider, not from assay-based typing. The repertoires were made available in a free public database intended to serve as a resource for research on the immune response to SARS-CoV-2. The material from the prospective study consisted of cDNA or gDNA derived from T cells, B-cell-depleted T cells, or PBMCs. Subjects who had been exposed to COVID-19, were actively infected with it, or had recovered from it provided the deeply sampled blood TCRbeta repertoires that made up the dataset. The samples were drawn from the first 160 participants of the ongoing ImmuneRACE study and from 1,200 or so subjects provided by 6 global collaborators.

What the work shows at the level of the full study, not this receptor alone: Clinical and demographic metadata were provided uncurated, with the amount varying by source and participant.

TCRbeta CDR3 regions were amplified from genomic DNA by means of the immunoSEQ Assay, a bias-controlled multiplex PCR. Turning to the authors' computational methods: Within the assay, amplification of reference gene primers was used to estimate how many nucleated cells each sample contained. To quantify the absolute abundance of each unique TCRbeta CDR3 rearrangement, sequence reads were collapsed and filtered. For each sample, productive Simpson clonality was calculated as the square root of Simpson's diversity index over productive rearrangements. This is the immuneACCESS table as TCRdb keeps it, with only in-frame sequences that have V and J called. A part of the clones is gone; compared with another copy, unresolved V genes explain less than half, and the rest is unexplained. V and J calls plus clone size are reproduced from that table; the DNA served to infer D and trimming. For this sample there are 250,000 or so clones; approximately 89% appear just once. The ten top clones hold about 3.4% of the sample.

The CDR3 covers 15 residues, taking in both the cysteine and the phenylalanine. Solely the CDR3 DNA is kept, with 45 bases framed from the first base. For this chain, trimming is 4 bases at the V end and 0 bases at the J end, and the number of junction bases without a gene match is 4. As encoded in the germline V gene, CDR1 is SGHDT while CDR2 is YYEEEE. In the prospective study, participants were about 18 to 95 years old, resided in about two dozen geographic areas of the United States, and were enrolled through a virtual design. Cohort assignment in the prospective study relied on participant-reported clinical history from a screening survey and a study questionnaire. A participant counted as exposed if, within 2 weeks of entering the study, that participant had been in contact with someone who had a PCR-confirmed or clinician-diagnosed COVID-19 case. Each participant in the prospective study had whole blood, serum and a nasopharyngeal or oropharyngeal swab collected by mobile phlebotomists. Prospective study participants could optionally give additional blood draws and questionnaires over an approximately 2-month period. Before DNA extraction, blood samples from the prospective study were shipped at room temperature or frozen.

The origin of this receptor is a woman aged 40 to 50 who had been exposed to COVID-19. The material sequenced was PBMCs or T cells enriched from blood (not recorded which). The chain links TRBV5-6 with TRBJ1-2; 9 central bases correspond to TRBD1. The DNA sequence follows: TGTGCCAGCAGCCCCGGGACAGGGACTAACTATGGCTACACCTTC. Its protein is CASSPGTGTNYGYTF.